The 32 T cell receptor beta chains given below trace back to one sample, sequenced in a study of PD-1 blockade in classical Hodgkin lymphoma. Time point of the sample: cycle 4 day 1 (C4D1), after more than 5 weeks of nivolumab. Each patient's relapse followed autologous stem cell transplantation, and brentuximab vedotin exposure varied. Assay: immunoSEQ multiplex PCR; the TCRdb copy retains only in-frame clones and omits some. The sample records roughly 100,000 clones, approximately 90% being singletons. The starting material was peripheral blood mononuclear cells (PBMCs), obtained before the fourth cycle of nivolumab. The origin of the receptors is a human donor with classical Hodgkin lymphoma.

The genes are TRBV7-2 and TRBJ1-4; no clear D gene. This CDR3 comprises 17 residues. Germline-derived CDR1 and CDR2 are SGHTA and FQGNSA. Trimming took 2 bases from V and 3 from J, leaving 16 bases between them. For the CDR3, the DNA is TGTGCCAGCAGCTTATTATTCGCCCCCGCGGCTAATGAAAAACTGTTTTTT. This encodes CASSLLFAPAANEKLFF.

This rearrangement joins TRBV7-2 to TRBJ1-1; D gene unclear. The V end lost 5 bases, the J end lost 3 bases, and 10 bases lay between the germline ends. The CDR3 has 13 amino acids. Germline loops: CDR1 SGHTA, CDR2 FQGNSA. The CDR3 spells CASSPPGYTEAFF. The CDR3, as DNA: TGTGCCAGCAGCCCTCCGGGCTACACTGAAGCTTTCTTT.

The chain joins TRBV2 to TRBJ1-1, with D unclear. Trimming pared 2 bases from V and 9 bases from J, leaving 16 bases between. Germline-derived CDR1 and CDR2 are SNHLY and FYNNEI. The CDR3 totals 14 residues. CDR3 region: CASSESTSSRKAFF. The DNA of the CDR3 is TGTGCCAGCAGTGAATCGACATCCAGCCGAAAAGCTTTCTTT.

The chain combines TRBV29-1 with TRBJ2-1, with TRBD2 matching 10 bases. After removal of 7 bases from V and 2 bases from J, the junction contained 2 bases not matched to a gene. This CDR3 comprises 13 residues. Looked up from germline, CDR1 is SQVTM and CDR2 is ANQGSEA. Written as DNA, the CDR3 is TGCAGCGGAGGGACTAGCGCCTACAATGAGCAGTTCTTC. Its translation: CSGGTSAYNEQFF.

This clone appeared once. This chain uses TRBV6-5 with TRBJ1-1; 8 bases agree with TRBD1. Germline V CDR1 and CDR2: MNHEY, SVGAGI. CDR3 size: 15 residues. J was trimmed by 5 bases and V by 7 bases; bases with no gene match: 12. The DNA for the CDR3 is TGTGCCAGCAACCCCACAGGGGGGGTAATAACTGAAGCTTTCTTT. Translating it yields CASNPTGGVITEAFF.

This chain uses TRBV4-1 with TRBJ1-1, with a weak D call TRBD1 (5 bases). Germline CDR1 MGHRA, CDR2 YSYEKL. V gave up 2 bases and J gave up 2 bases, with 15 bases separating them. This CDR3 contains 16 residues. The CDR3 coding sequence is TGCGCCAGCAGCCAAAATCCCGGGACGGATAACACTGAAGCTTTCTTT. Translation gives CASSQNPGTDNTEAFF.

CDR3 protein: CASSLVVGRISYNEQFF. In DNA form, the CDR3 reads TGTGCCAGCAGCTTAGTTGTCGGGAGGATCTCCTACAATGAGCAGTTCTTC. The gene calls are TRBV7-6 and TRBJ2-1, with 7 bases that match TRBD2. This CDR3 has 17 amino acids. The trim removed 1 base at V and 0 bases at J, leaving 6 bases unmatched. Germline V gene data show CDR1 as SGHVS and CDR2 as FNYEAQ. The variable domain in full, with the rest retrieved from reference TRBV7-6 and TRBJ2-1, is GAGVSQSPRYKVTKRGQDVALRCDPISGHVSLYWYRQALGQGPEFLTYFNYEAQQDKSGLPNDRFSAERPEGSISTLTIQRTEQRDSAMYRCASSLVVGRISYNEQFFGPGTRLTVL.

The chain links TRBV10-3 to TRBJ1-2, with D uncertain. The CDR3 extends over 15 amino acids. Germline CDR1 is ENHRY and CDR2 is SYGVKD. V was trimmed by 5 bases and J by 1 base, leaving 14 bases between them. CDR3 sequence: CAISSLGQSNYGYTF. The CDR3 bases are TGTGCCATCAGTTCCTTAGGGCAGAGTAACTATGGCTACACCTTC.

The chain has TRBV7-2 and TRBJ2-5, with D possibly called TRBD1 or TRBD2 (5 bases each). This CDR3 comprises 16 residues. Trimming removed 4 bases from V and 1 base from J, with 16 bases in between. Germline V lookup: CDR1 SGHTA, CDR2 FQGNSA. CDR3: CASSYDSTGTQETQYF. The CDR3 DNA follows: TGTGCCAGCAGCTACGACTCGACCGGGACCCAAGAGACCCAGTACTTC.

The genes are TRBV2 and TRBJ2-1; 7 bases agree with TRBD2. The germline V gene has CDR1 SNHLY and CDR2 FYNNEI. The CDR3 runs to 14 residues. V shed 2 bases, J shed 5 bases, and the junction held 3 bases outside the gene matches. Here the CDR3 reads CASSEFGTNNEQFF. The CDR3 DNA follows: TGTGCCAGCAGTGAATTCGGGACTAACAATGAGCAGTTCTTC.

CDR3 bases: TGTGCCACCAGCAGAGTGGCAGGGGGCAATCAGCCCCAGCATTTT. Its protein is CATSRVAGGNQPQHF. The chain recombines TRBV15 with TRBJ1-5, with D possibly being TRBD1 (6 bases). Germline CDR1 LNHNV, CDR2 YYDKDF (reference sequence). The CDR3 totals 15 residues. V lost 1 base to trimming and J lost 2 bases, with 9 bases between them. Combining the CDR3 with reference TRBV15 and TRBJ1-5 gives the whole variable domain DAMVIQNPRYQVTQFGKPVTLSCSQTLNHNVMYWYQQKSSQAPKLLFHYYDKDFNNEADTPDNFQSRRPNTSFCFLDIRSPGLGDTAMYLCATSRVAGGNQPQHFGDGTRLSIL.

V gene TRBV28 combines with J gene TRBJ1-2; 8 nucleotides line up with TRBD1. The germline gives CDR1 MDHEN, CDR2 SYDVKM. The CDR3 loop spans 14 amino acids. Trimming cost V 8 bases and J 6 bases; bases outside gene matches: 11. This CDR3 reads CASHPSNRGNGYTF. The CDR3 region has the DNA TGTGCCAGCCACCCGTCTAACAGGGGGAATGGCTACACCTTC.

This chain links TRBV7-8 with TRBJ2-5; D is ambiguous. Looked up from germline, CDR1 is SGHVS and CDR2 is FQNEAQ. V was trimmed by 3 bases and J by 1 base, leaving 0 bases between them. This CDR3 comprises 11 residues. The CDR3 DNA sequence: TGTGCCAGCAGCTTCCAAGAGACCCAGTACTTC. It codes for CASSFQETQYF. The full variable domain, rest sourced from reference TRBV7-8 and TRBJ2-5, is GAGVSQSPRYKVAKRGQDVALRCDPISGHVSLFWYQQALGQGPEFLTYFQNEAQLDKSGLPSDRFFAERPEGSVSTLKIQRTQQEDSAVYLCASSFQETQYFGPGTRLLVL.

The chain employs TRBV28 and TRBJ2-1; 12 positions agree with TRBD1. There are 17 residues in the CDR3. V shed 11 bases, J shed 3 bases, and the junction held 14 bases outside the gene matches. Germline CDR1 MDHEN, CDR2 SYDVKM. The CDR3 region is CAAAGTGGFGVYNEQFF. The CDR3 coding sequence is TGTGCCGCGGCCGGGACAGGGGGCTTTGGTGTCTACAATGAGCAGTTCTTC.

The chain joins TRBV9 to TRBJ2-3; tentatively, D is TRBD1 (6 bases). V was clipped by 3 bases and J by 6 bases, with 14 bases between them. CDR1 and CDR2 from the germline V gene are SGDLS and YYNGEE. The CDR3 covers 14 residues. CDR3: CASSAAGTMDTQYF. For the CDR3, the DNA is TGTGCCAGCAGCGCCGCCGGGACAATGGATACGCAGTATTTT.

The rearrangement links TRBV30 to TRBJ1-5, with unresolved D. CDR3 length equals 13 residues. Germline CDR1 reads GTSNPN; CDR2 reads SVGIG (reference sequence). V was pared by 3 bases and J by 3 bases, with 9 bases between. The CDR3 reads CAWSRGPNQPQHF. DNA for the CDR3: TGTGCCTGGAGCCGCGGACCCAATCAGCCCCAGCATTTT.

The rearrangement joins TRBV12-5 to TRBJ2-3; D unresolved. Germline V gene sequence: CDR1 LGHNT, CDR2 FRNRAP. V lost 5 bases and J 3 bases, leaving 15 bases between the germline ends. This CDR3 comprises 15 residues. The CDR3 coding sequence is TGTGCTAGTGGTCGAAACGACCGTGTTACAGATACGCAGTATTTT. This gives the protein CASGRNDRVTDTQYF.

The V gene is TRBV23-1, the J gene TRBJ1-2; D remains unclear. TRBV23-1 belongs to the ORF category, with a function that is uncertain. V lost 0 bases and J 8 bases, leaving 13 bases between the germline ends. This CDR3 region has 14 residues. The CDR3 nucleotides are TGCGCCAGCAGTCAATCGTACCCCGCGAGGGGCTACACCTTC. This codes for CASSQSYPARGYTF.

This clone was picked up one time. The chain joins TRBV27 to TRBJ2-1; 10 positions match TRBD2. The germline gives CDR1 MNHEY, CDR2 SMNVEV (reference sequence). V lost 4 bases to trimming and J lost 4 bases; unmatched junction nucleotides: 4. CDR3 size: 15 residues. CDR3 amino acids: CASSWGLAPYNEQFF. CDR3 DNA: TGTGCCAGCAGTTGGGGACTAGCGCCGTACAATGAGCAGTTCTTC.

This clone was picked up a small number of times. Other DNA sequences within the sample encode an identical CDR3. CDR3 nucleotide sequence: TGCAGCGTTCAATGGGGCTCGGCCACCGGGGAGCTGTTTTTT. Translation gives CSVQWGSATGELFF. The V gene is TRBV29-1, the J gene TRBJ2-2; a possible D gene is TRBD1 (5 bases). The CDR3 covers 14 residues. The germline V gene has CDR1 SQVTM and CDR2 ANQGSEA. V gave up 5 bases and J gave up 4 bases, with 14 bases separating them.

This chain joins TRBV5-1 and TRBJ2-3; D may be TRBD1 (6 bases). Trimming stripped 9 bases from V and 4 bases from J, with 21 bases between. Germline V lookup: CDR1 SGHRS, CDR2 YFSETQ. This CDR3 is 15 amino acids long. The CDR3 bases are TGCGCCACCAAGAGTATGCAGGGGTCCGCAGATACGCAGTATTTT. Its protein product is CATKSMQGSADTQYF.

The V and J genes are TRBV29-1 and TRBJ1-4, with a possible D match to TRBD1 (5 bases). The CDR3 has 14 amino acids. Germline V lookup: CDR1 SQVTM, CDR2 ANQGSEA. Trimming shortened V by 6 bases and J by 9 bases, and 20 bases separated the two germline ends. CDR3 coding DNA: TGCAGCGTGGAAACGGGACTCGGGAGAAAAAAACTGTTTTTT. This sequence encodes CSVETGLGRKKLFF.

The chain recombines TRBV9 with TRBJ2-1; D is possibly TRBD2 (6 bases). The CDR3 spans 13 residues. The V end was cut by 4 bases, the J end by 6 bases, with 11 bases between. Germline CDR1 SGDLS, CDR2 YYNGEE. The CDR3 DNA is TGTGCCAGCAGCCCTCTGACTAGCAATGAGCAGTTCTTC. It specifies CASSPLTSNEQFF.

V is TRBV18 and J is TRBJ2-3, with no clear D. This CDR3 has 11 residues. With 5 bases removed from V and 2 bases from J, the gap between germline ends came to 2 bases. The germline CDR1 and CDR2 sequences are KGHSH and LQKENI. Written as DNA, the CDR3 is TGTGCCAGCTCATCCACAGATACGCAGTATTTT. Amino acid sequence: CASSSTDTQYF.

V gene TRBV7-2 combines with J gene TRBJ2-2; TRBD2 aligns across 12 bases. The trim removed 5 bases at V and 0 bases at J, leaving 7 bases unmatched. CDR3 length: 18 amino acids. Looked up from germline, CDR1 is SGHTA and CDR2 is FQGNSA. CDR3 loop: CASSPRTSGASNTGELFF. For the CDR3, the DNA is TGTGCCAGCAGCCCACGGACTAGCGGGGCCTCGAACACCGGGGAGCTGTTTTTT.

The chain couples TRBV6-5 to TRBJ2-1, with D unclear. From germline, CDR1 is MNHEY and CDR2 SVGAGI. The CDR3 contains 16 residues. Trimming left V 2 bases short and J 0 bases short, with 11 bases between. The CDR3 sequence: CASSYDGLSSYNEQFF. CDR3 DNA: TGTGCCAGCAGTTACGACGGCCTCAGCTCCTACAATGAGCAGTTCTTC.

V gene TRBV7-9 combines with J gene TRBJ2-2; tentative D call: TRBD2 (6 bases). Germline lookup yields CDR1 SEHNR and CDR2 FQNEAQ (reference sequence). Trimming took 1 base from V and 4 from J, leaving 10 bases between them. This CDR3 is built from 15 residues. In DNA form, the CDR3 reads TGTGCCAGCAGCTTAGACGGGAGAAGCACCGGGGAGCTGTTTTTT. Translating gives CASSLDGRSTGELFF.

V usage is TRBV11-2 and J usage is TRBJ1-2; D is perhaps TRBD1 (5 bases). This CDR3 has 13 residues. V lost 5 bases to trimming and J lost 6 bases, with 13 bases between them. Germline V CDR1 and CDR2: SGHAT, FQNNGV. This chain's CDR3 is CASSPTRGNGYTF. The DNA for the CDR3 is TGTGCCAGCAGCCCAACCCGGGGGAATGGCTACACCTTC.

The chain is built from TRBV7-7 and TRBJ2-6; D is perhaps TRBD1 (5 bases). Per germline, CDR1 SSHAT and CDR2 FNYEAQ (reference sequence). V was shortened by 1 base and J by 0 bases, with 13 bases between the two germline ends. The CDR3 is 18 residues long. The CDR3 nucleotides read TGTGCCAGCAGCTTAGGACAGCCAAAAAGCTCTGGGGCCAACGTCCTGACTTTC. It encodes CASSLGQPKSSGANVLTF.

The genes are TRBV20-1 and TRBJ1-1, with TRBD1 matching 8 bases. Germline V gene lookup returns CDR1 DFQATT and CDR2 SNEGSKA (reference sequence). With V trimmed by 6 bases and J by 9 bases, 6 bases remained unmatched. The CDR3 has 11 amino acids. CDR3 nucleotide sequence: TGCAGTGCCTTGGACAGGGAAAAAGCTTTCTTT. Residues: CSALDREKAFF.

This chain links TRBV30 with TRBJ2-5, with 15 bases lining up with TRBD2. CDR1 GTSNPN and CDR2 SVGIG come from the germline V gene (reference sequence). The CDR3 has 20 residues. Trimming removed 1 base from V and 8 bases from J; junction bases left unmatched: 20. This chain's CDR3 is CAWSADVARVGTSGGITQYF. The DNA for the CDR3 is TGTGCCTGGAGTGCAGACGTCGCCCGGGTCGGGACTAGCGGGGGGATAACCCAGTACTTC. Complete variable domain (other parts from reference TRBV30 and TRBJ2-5): SQTIHQWPATLVQPVGSPLSLECTVEGTSNPNLYWYRQAAGRGLQLLFYSVGIGQISSEVPQNLSASRPQDRQFILSSKKLLLSDSGFYLCAWSADVARVGTSGGITQYFGPGTRLLVL.

The gene calls are TRBV28 and TRBJ2-1; the match to TRBD1 covers 9 bases. The V gene's germline CDR1 is MDHEN and CDR2 SYDVKM. Trimming at V came to 10 bases and at J to 6 bases, leaving 7 bases not matched to a gene. There are 13 residues in the CDR3. CDR3 DNA sequence: TGTGCCACCTCACAGGGGGCAGGCAATGAGCAGTTCTTC. Translating gives CATSQGAGNEQFF.